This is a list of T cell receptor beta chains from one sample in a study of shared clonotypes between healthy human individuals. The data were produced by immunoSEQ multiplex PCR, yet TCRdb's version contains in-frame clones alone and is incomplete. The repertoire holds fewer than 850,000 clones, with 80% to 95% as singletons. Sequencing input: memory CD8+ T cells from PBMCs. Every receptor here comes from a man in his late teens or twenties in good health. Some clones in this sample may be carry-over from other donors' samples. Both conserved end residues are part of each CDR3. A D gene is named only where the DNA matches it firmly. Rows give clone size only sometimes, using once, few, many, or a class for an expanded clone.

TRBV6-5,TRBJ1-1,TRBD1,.,CASETGGANTEAFF,TGTGCCAGCGAAACAGGGGGCGCGAACACTGAAGCTTTCTTT
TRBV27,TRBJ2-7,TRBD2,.,CASSLGLAGSASYEQYF,TGTGCCAGCAGTTTAGGACTAGCGGGAAGTGCTTCCTACGAGCAGTACTTC
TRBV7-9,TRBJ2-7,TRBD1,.,CASSLQGNEQYF,TGTGCCAGCAGCCTACAGGGGAACGAGCAGTACTTC
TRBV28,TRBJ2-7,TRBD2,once,CASSLAGGTYEQYF,TGTGCCAGTAGTCTAGCGGGAGGAACCTACGAGCAGTACTTC
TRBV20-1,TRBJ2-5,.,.,CSASFGTQYF,TGCAGTGCTAGCTTTGGGACCCAGTACTTC
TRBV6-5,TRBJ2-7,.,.,CASSYSISGAYEQYF,TGTGCCAGCAGTTACTCGATCTCGGGCGCCTACGAGCAGTACTTC
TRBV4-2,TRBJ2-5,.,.,CASSPRLGGETQYF,TGTGCCAGCAGTCCTCGACTCGGGGGAGAGACCCAGTACTTC
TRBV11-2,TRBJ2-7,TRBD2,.,CASSIRAGDSYEQYF,TGTGCCAGCAGCATCCGAGCGGGGGACTCCTACGAGCAGTACTTC
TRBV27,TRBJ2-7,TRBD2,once,CASRPGTSGAGSYEQYF,TGTGCCAGCAGGCCCGGGACTAGCGGAGCCGGCTCCTACGAGCAGTACTTC
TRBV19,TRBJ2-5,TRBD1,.,CASRLRDRGRETQYF,TGTGCCAGTAGGCTCCGGGACAGGGGGCGTGAGACCCAGTACTTC
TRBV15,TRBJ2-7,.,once,CATSRRGAGALYEQYF,TGTGCCACCAGCAGGAGGGGGGCAGGGGCCCTCTACGAGCAGTACTTC
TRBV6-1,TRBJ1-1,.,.,CASSEARMMGATEAFF,TGTGCCAGCAGTGAAGCCAGAATGATGGGGGCGACTGAAGCTTTCTTT
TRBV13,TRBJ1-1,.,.,CASSPPRVVNTEAFF,TGTGCCAGCAGCCCTCCCCGGGTAGTGAACACTGAAGCTTTCTTT
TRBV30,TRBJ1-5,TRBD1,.,CAWSGGDRNQPQHF,TGTGCCTGGAGTGGGGGGGACAGGAATCAGCCCCAGCATTTT
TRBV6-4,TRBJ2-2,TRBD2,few,CASTLAGDGTGELFF,TGTGCCAGCACGCTAGCGGGAGATGGCACCGGGGAGCTGTTTTTT
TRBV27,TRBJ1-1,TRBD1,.,CASSLGSGGRLTEAFF,TGTGCCAGCAGTTTAGGATCAGGGGGCCGTCTTACTGAAGCTTTCTTT
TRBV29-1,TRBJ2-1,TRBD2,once,CSVDAASGKYNEQFF,TGCAGCGTTGATGCGGCTAGCGGGAAATACAATGAGCAGTTCTTC
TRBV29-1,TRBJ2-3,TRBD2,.,CSALAGVTDTQYF,TGCAGCGCTCTAGCGGGAGTCACAGATACGCAGTATTTT
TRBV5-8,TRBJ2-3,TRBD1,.,CASKTIRGPTDTQYF,TGTGCCAGCAAAACGATCAGGGGGCCGACAGATACGCAGTATTTT
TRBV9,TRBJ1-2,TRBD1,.,CASSVSGGDYGYTF,TGTGCCAGCAGCGTTTCAGGGGGCGACTATGGCTACACCTTC
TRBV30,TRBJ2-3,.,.,CAWSVPRLDTQYF,TGTGCCTGGAGTGTTCCGAGGCTAGATACGCAGTATTTT
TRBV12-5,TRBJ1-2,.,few,CASGLGDIPGYTF,TGTGCTAGTGGTTTGGGGGACATCCCCGGCTACACCTTC
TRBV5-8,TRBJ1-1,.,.,CASSFGGAEAFF,TGTGCCAGCAGCTTCGGGGGGGCTGAAGCTTTCTTT
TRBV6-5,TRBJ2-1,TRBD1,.,CASKIQGVGYNEQFF,TGTGCCAGCAAGATACAGGGGGTCGGATACAATGAGCAGTTCTTC
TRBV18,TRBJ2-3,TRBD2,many,CASSPSPSGGTDTQYF,TGTGCCAGCTCACCAAGTCCTAGCGGCGGCACAGATACGCAGTATTTT